This T cell receptor (beta chain) was captured in a study of T cell responses to AZD1222 COVID-19 vaccine. Study-wide results and caveats: Scientists sampled the repertoires only once the peak T cell response had passed. Females made up more of the donors, who were largely white British, and clonal diversity may have come out too low.

The germline V gene encodes CDR1 SNHLY and CDR2 FYNNEI. V lost 9 bases and J lost 0, with 8 bases in between. The CDR3 sequence is 12 residues long. Here immunoSEQ multiplex PCR was the method, and the copy in TCRdb shows in-frame clones only, minus some. The sample records more than 110,000 clones, around 88% being singletons. A word on this clone: Its antigen remains unidentified.

The chain uses TRBV2 and TRBJ1-1; D is unresolved. The TCR sequence derives from an adult in good health. The sequencing used peripheral blood, collected on day 0 of AZD1222 vaccination. The CDR3 DNA sequence: TGTGCCAGTCGGGATTTGAACACTGAAGCTTTCTTT. As protein: CASRDLNTEAFF. The variable domain in full, completed from reference TRBV2 and TRBJ1-1, reads EPEVTQTPSHQVTQMGQEVILRCVPISNHLYFYWYRQILGQKVEFLVSFYNNEISEKSEIFDDQFSVERPDGSNFTLKIRSTKLEDSAMYFCASRDLNTEAFFGQGTRLTVV.